The 15 T cell receptor beta chains presented below share a single source sample, sequenced in a study of blood T cell repertoires in COVID-19. The repertoire was sequenced with immunoSEQ multiplex PCR; TCRdb's copy has only in-frame clones and lacks some. The data contain approximately 100,000 clones, over 75% of them singletons. Sequenced input: peripheral blood. These receptors all stem from a woman aged 80 or older with acute or convalescent COVID-19.

Worth noting for this clone: The sample carries other DNA sequences with the same CDR3. The rearrangement joins TRBV18 to TRBJ2-3; D uncertain. The germline gives CDR1 KGHSH, CDR2 LQKENI. V lost 1 base, J lost 1 base, and 6 bases lay in between. CDR3 length: 14 amino acids. CDR3 residues: CASSPRQGTDTQYF. CDR3 DNA sequence: TGTGCCAGCTCACCACGCCAGGGCACAGATACGCAGTATTTT.

This rearrangement joins TRBV5-4 to TRBJ1-2; TRBD1 might be the D (5 bases). This CDR3 region has 13 residues. From germline, CDR1 is SGHNT and CDR2 YYREEE (reference sequence). The V end lost 0 bases, the J end lost 4 bases, and 7 bases lay between the germline ends. CDR3 DNA sequence: TGTGCCAGCAGCTTGGCCCAGGGCTATGGCTACACCTTC. Translated, it gives CASSLAQGYGYTF. The full variable domain, rest sourced from reference TRBV5-4 and TRBJ1-2, is ETGVTQSPTHLIKTRGQQVTLRCSSQSGHNTVSWYQQALGQGPQFIFQYYREEENGRGNFPPRFSGLQFPNYSSELNVNALELDDSALYLCASSLAQGYGYTFGSGTRLTVV.

Note on this clone: Germline and junction disagree at one end, which may indicate a read error. The gene calls are TRBV30 and TRBJ2-7, with 7 positions matching TRBD1. The CDR3 covers 11 residues. Germline assignment: CDR1 GTSNPN and CDR2 SVGIG (reference sequence). CDR3 nucleotide sequence: TGTGCCTGCAACCCCATGGGGACAGAAAACTTC. It is translated as CACNPMGTENF.

The gene calls are TRBV27 and TRBJ2-7; D may be TRBD2 (7 bases). The CDR3 is 14 amino acids. Trimming left V 4 bases short and J 2 bases short, with 12 bases between. Germline V lookup: CDR1 MNHEY, CDR2 SMNVEV (reference sequence). The CDR3 spells CASSSDGGPYEQYF. CDR3 nucleotides: TGTGCCAGCAGTTCCGACGGGGGGCCCTACGAGCAGTACTTC.

This chain joins TRBV6-5 and TRBJ1-6; 8 bases are shared with TRBD1. This CDR3 region has 14 residues. V lost 6 bases to trimming and J lost 8 bases; unmatched junction nucleotides: 6. Germline CDR1 MNHEY, CDR2 SVGAGI. CDR3 protein: CASRSGGIDSPLHF. In DNA, the CDR3 is TGTGCCAGCAGATCAGGGGGCATCGATTCACCCCTCCACTTT.

The chain's CDR3 is CASSDPYLAGGRETQYF. As DNA, the CDR3 is TGTGCCAGCAGTGACCCCTATCTAGCGGGGGGGCGGGAGACCCAGTACTTC. The rearrangement links TRBV6-4 to TRBJ2-5; 12 bases map to TRBD2. The CDR3 covers 17 residues. J was trimmed by 5 bases and V by 2 bases; bases with no gene match: 9. Germline CDR1 and CDR2: MRHNA and SNTAGT.

The rearrangement links TRBV18 to TRBJ2-2; the match to TRBD2 covers 9 bases. The V segment lost 2 bases and the J segment 3 bases; nucleotides outside the gene matches: 1. CDR3 length: 15 amino acids. Per germline, CDR1 KGHSH and CDR2 LQKENI. The CDR3 loop is CASSPGLAYTGELFF. In nucleotides, the CDR3 is TGTGCCAGCTCACCAGGACTAGCGTACACCGGGGAGCTGTTTTTT.

The chain carries TRBV5-1 and TRBJ1-1; D is perhaps TRBD1 (5 bases). Looked up from germline, CDR1 is SGHRS and CDR2 is YFSETQ. The length of the CDR3 is 14 residues. Trimming stripped 2 bases from V and 2 bases from J, with 10 bases between. The CDR3 sequence is CASSLTQGNTEAFF. Written as DNA, the CDR3 is TGCGCCAGCAGCTTAACCCAGGGAAACACTGAAGCTTTCTTT.

This clone was observed a few times. The chain links TRBV6-1 to TRBJ1-2; TRBD1 aligns across 11 bases. J lost 7 bases, V lost 2 bases, and 6 bases had no gene match. CDR1 MNHNS and CDR2 SASEGT come from the germline V gene. There are 15 residues in the CDR3. CDR3 in DNA: TGTGCCAGCAGTGAACCCCGGGACAGGGGGTTTGGCTACACCTTC. Translation gives CASSEPRDRGFGYTF.

This chain links TRBV2 with TRBJ2-7; 8 nucleotides agree with TRBD2. With 7 bases clipped from V and 0 bases from J, the junction kept 5 bases outside the gene matches. The CDR3 spans 14 residues. Germline CDR1 reads SNHLY; CDR2 reads FYNNEI. The CDR3 region is CASTRGGASYEQYF. As DNA, the CDR3 is TGTGCCAGCACTCGGGGGGGGGCCTCCTACGAGCAGTACTTC. The variable domain in full, completed from reference TRBV2 and TRBJ2-7, reads EPEVTQTPSHQVTQMGQEVILRCVPISNHLYFYWYRQILGQKVEFLVSFYNNEISEKSEIFDDQFSVERPDGSNFTLKIRSTKLEDSAMYFCASTRGGASYEQYFGPGTRLTVT.

In its sample, this clone was seen a few times. This chain links TRBV7-2 with TRBJ2-3; 13 bases align to TRBD2. Unmatched junction bases numbered 6, after V lost 6 bases and J lost 0 bases. This CDR3 region has 17 residues. Per germline, CDR1 SGHTA and CDR2 FQGNSA. The CDR3 is CASRQGLAGASTDTQYF. In DNA, the CDR3 is TGTGCCAGCAGGCAAGGACTAGCGGGGGCCAGCACAGATACGCAGTATTTT. Using reference TRBV7-2 and TRBJ2-3 for the parts outside the CDR3, the full variable domain is GAGVSQSPSNKVTEKGKDVELRCDPISGHTALYWYRQSLGQGLEFLIYFQGNSAPDKSGLPSDRFSAERTGGSVSTLTIQRTQQEDSAVYLCASRQGLAGASTDTQYFGPGTRLTVL.

This clone was seen only once. This chain connects TRBV18 to TRBJ1-5; 10 bases agree with TRBD1. In germline, CDR1 is KGHSH, CDR2 LQKENI. This CDR3 contains 16 residues. The V and J ends lost 4 bases and 7 bases, in that order; junction bases with no gene match: 10. CDR3 amino acids: CASSLNTGTGDQPQHF. CDR3 DNA: TGTGCCAGCTCACTAAATACCGGGACAGGGGACCAGCCCCAGCATTTT.

In its sample, this clone was seen a few times. The chain carries TRBV3-1 (or the pseudogene TRBV3-2) and TRBJ2-7; 8 nucleotides align to TRBD1. The CDR3 covers 15 residues. V shed 2 bases and J 5 bases; nucleotides not matched to a gene: 8. CDR1 is LGHDT, CDR2 YNNKEL, per germline (reference sequence). CDR3 amino acids: CASSQHYRGFNEQYF. CDR3 in DNA: TGTGCCAGCAGCCAACACTACAGGGGGTTCAACGAGCAGTACTTC.

The rearrangement uses TRBV18 and TRBJ2-2, with D perhaps TRBD1 (5 bases). This CDR3 region has 15 residues. Germline V CDR1 and CDR2: KGHSH, LQKENI. V was trimmed by 6 bases and J by 2 bases, leaving 13 bases between them. CDR3 nucleotides: TGTGCCAGCTCTCAGGCAGGGCTAAACACCGGGGAGCTGTTTTTT. Translating gives CASSQAGLNTGELFF.

CDR3 sequence (DNA): TGTGCCAGCAGCGGGGGAGGGGCGACCGGGGAGCTGTTTTTT. It specifies CASSGGGATGELFF. This chain links TRBV5-6 with TRBJ2-2; 7 bases are a match to TRBD2. The CDR3 sequence is 14 residues long. Looked up from germline, CDR1 is SGHDT and CDR2 is YYEEEE. With V trimmed by 4 bases and J by 5 bases, 5 bases remained unmatched.